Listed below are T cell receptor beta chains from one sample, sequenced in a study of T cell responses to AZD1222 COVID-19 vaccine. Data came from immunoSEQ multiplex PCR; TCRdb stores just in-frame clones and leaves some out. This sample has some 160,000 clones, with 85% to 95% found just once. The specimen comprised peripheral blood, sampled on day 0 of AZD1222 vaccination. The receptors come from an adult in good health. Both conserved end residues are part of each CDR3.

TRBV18	CASSPQEYNEQFF
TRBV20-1	CSASRVSNPMPHYGYTF
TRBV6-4	CASSVQGDTEAFF
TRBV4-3	CASSQDLKEGAYGYTF
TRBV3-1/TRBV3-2	CASSHFTYEQYF
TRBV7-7	CASSFLLTHGQPAEGEQYF
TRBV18	CASSPPGLNEQFF
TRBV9	CASSASAGVNEKLFF
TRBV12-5	CASGFHTRDRTMNTEAFF
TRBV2	CASTGSEKLFF
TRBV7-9	CASTIIPRRLQDGNTIYF
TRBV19	CASSRGPPGTQYF
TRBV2	CASSLGGSHTEAFF
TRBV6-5	CASRPGQRSGYTF
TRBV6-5	CASMGQYGYNSPLHF
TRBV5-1	CASATGDYFNYGYTF
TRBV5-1	CASSLDPSGELFF
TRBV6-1	CASSEFVLPNEKLFF
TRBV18	CASSRGQGDNQPQHF
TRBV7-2	CASSPRTGETYEQYF
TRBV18	CASSPVTGGPEAFF
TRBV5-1	CASSPADTASGNTIYF
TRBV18	CASSPKQGGATNEKLFF
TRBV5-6	CASSTGPRLSEKLFF
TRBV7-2	CASSTDLNQPQHF
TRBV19	CASRPNWPGRQGVWNQPQHF
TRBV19	CASSIGGIDTQYF
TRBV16	CASSQLQGQPQHF
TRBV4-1	CASSPGPGTGDTEAFF
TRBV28	CASTRYPGGDQPQHF
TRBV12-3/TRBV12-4	CASSFPGTEAFF
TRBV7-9	CASSSQDSYGYTF
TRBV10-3	CAISEQFKNIQYF
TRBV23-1	CASSRRAGDPYEQYF
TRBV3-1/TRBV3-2	CASKGTGLYGYTF
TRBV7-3	CASSLNSVGNSPLHF
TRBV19	CASSKRTGTPYGYTF
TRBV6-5	CASSSGGGKGETQYF
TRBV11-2	CASRQPTWTQNTGELFF
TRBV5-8	CASSLGGSSGAFF
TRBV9	CASSVASGFNEKLFF
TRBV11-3	CASSPRDRGRRANEKLFF
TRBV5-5	CASSPIIQPPIPYEQFF
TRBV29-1	CSVRGPHHEKLFF
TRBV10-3	CATQGGGAEAFF
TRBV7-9	CASSLGGGQANYGYTF